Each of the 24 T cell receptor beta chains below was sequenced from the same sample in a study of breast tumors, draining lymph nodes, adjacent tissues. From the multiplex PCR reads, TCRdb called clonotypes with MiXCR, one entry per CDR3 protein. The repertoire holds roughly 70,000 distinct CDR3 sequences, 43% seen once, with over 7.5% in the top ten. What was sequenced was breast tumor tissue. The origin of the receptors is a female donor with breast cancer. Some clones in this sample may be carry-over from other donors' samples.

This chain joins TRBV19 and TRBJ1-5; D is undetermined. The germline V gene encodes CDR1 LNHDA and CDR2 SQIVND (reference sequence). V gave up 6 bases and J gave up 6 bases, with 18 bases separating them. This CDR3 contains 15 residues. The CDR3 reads CASSDPRGFGQPQHF. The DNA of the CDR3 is TGTGCCAGTAGCGACCCCCGTGGTTTTGGTCAGCCCCAGCATTTT. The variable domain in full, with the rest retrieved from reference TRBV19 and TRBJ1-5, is DGGITQSPKYLFRKEGQNVTLSCEQNLNHDAMYWYRQDPGQGLRLIYYSQIVNDFQKGDIAEGYSVSREKKESFPLTVTSAQKNPTAFYLCASSDPRGFGQPQHFGDGTRLSIL.

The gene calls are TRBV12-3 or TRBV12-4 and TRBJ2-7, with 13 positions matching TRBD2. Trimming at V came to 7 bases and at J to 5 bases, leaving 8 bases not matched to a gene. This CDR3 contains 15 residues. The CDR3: CASTRGTSGVHEQYF. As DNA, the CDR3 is TGTGCCAGCACCCGGGGGACTAGCGGGGTCCACGAGCAGTACTTC.

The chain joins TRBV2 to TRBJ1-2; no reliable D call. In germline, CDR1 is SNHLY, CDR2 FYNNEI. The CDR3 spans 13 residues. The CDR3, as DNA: TGTGCTAGCTTAGTCGGGGTTGACTATGGCTACACCTTC. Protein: CASLVGVDYGYTF.

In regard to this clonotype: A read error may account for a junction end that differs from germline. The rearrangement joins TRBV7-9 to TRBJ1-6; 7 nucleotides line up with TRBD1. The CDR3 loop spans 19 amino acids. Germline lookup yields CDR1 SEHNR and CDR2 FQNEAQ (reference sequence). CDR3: CASSQARGGTTGRHSPLHF. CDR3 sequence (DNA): TGTGCCAGCAGCCAAGCTAGGGGGGGGACGACAGGGCGTCATTCGCCCCTCCACTTT.

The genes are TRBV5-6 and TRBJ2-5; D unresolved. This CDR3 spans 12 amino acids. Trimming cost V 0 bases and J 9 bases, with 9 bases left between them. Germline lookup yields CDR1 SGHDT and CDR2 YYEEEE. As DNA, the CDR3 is TGTGCCAGCAGCTTGGAGGCCGCTTCCCAGTACTTC. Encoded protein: CASSLEAASQYF. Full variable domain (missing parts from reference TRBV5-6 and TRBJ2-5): DAGVTQSPTHLIKTRGQQVTLRCSPKSGHDTVSWYQQALGQGPQFIFQYYEEEERQRGNFPDRFSGHQFPNYSSELNVNALLLGDSALYLCASSLEAASQYFGPGTRLLVL.

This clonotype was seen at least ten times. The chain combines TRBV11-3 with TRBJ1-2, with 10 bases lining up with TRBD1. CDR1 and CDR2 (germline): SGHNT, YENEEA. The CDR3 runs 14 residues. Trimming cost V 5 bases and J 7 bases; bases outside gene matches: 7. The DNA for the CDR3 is TGTGCCAGCAGCCTAAATCGGGACAGGGGTGGCTACACCTTC. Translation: CASSLNRDRGGYTF.

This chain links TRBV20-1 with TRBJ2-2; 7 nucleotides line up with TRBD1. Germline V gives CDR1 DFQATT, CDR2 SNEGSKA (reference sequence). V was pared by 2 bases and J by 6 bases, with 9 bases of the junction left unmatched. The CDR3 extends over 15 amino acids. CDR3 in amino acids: CSARRQGAASGELFF. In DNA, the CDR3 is TGCAGTGCTAGACGACAGGGCGCTGCCTCCGGGGAGCTGTTTTTT.

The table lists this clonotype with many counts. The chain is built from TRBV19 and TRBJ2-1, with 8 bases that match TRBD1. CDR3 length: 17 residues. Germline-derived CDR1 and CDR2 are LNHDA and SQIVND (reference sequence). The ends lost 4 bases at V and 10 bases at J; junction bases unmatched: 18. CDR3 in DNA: TGTGCCAGTAGTACGAGGACAGGGTCTTCGAAGGATTGGGAGCAGTTCTTC. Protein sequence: CASSTRTGSSKDWEQFF.

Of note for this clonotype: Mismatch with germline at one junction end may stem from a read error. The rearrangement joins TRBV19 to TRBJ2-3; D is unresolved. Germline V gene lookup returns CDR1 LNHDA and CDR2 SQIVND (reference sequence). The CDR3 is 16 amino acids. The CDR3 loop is CASSRRGAITTDTRYF. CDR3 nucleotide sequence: TGTGCCAGCAGCCGCAGAGGCGCGATAACCACAGATACGCGGTATTTT.

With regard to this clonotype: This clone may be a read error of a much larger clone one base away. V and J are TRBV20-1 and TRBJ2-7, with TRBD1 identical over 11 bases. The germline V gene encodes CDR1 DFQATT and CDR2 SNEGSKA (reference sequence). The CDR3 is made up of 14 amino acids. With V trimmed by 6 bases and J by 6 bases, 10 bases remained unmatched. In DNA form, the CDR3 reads TGCAGTGCCGCGAAGGACAGGGGGCTCTCCGAGCAGTACTTC. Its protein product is CSAAKDRGLSEQYF.

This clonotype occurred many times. CDR3 bases: TGTGCCAGCAGCTTGTACAGGGGCTCCTACAATGAGCAGTTCTTC. Encoded protein: CASSLYRGSYNEQFF. The chain recombines TRBV5-4 with TRBJ2-1; 7 bases agree with TRBD1. CDR3 length: 15 amino acids. The V gene end was trimmed by 1 base and the J gene end by 0 bases; junction bases not matched to a gene: 1. Germline values: CDR1 SGHNT, CDR2 YYREEE (reference sequence). The whole variable domain, filled in from reference TRBV5-4 and TRBJ2-1, reads ETGVTQSPTHLIKTRGQQVTLRCSSQSGHNTVSWYQQALGQGPQFIFQYYREEENGRGNFPPRFSGLQFPNYSSELNVNALELDDSALYLCASSLYRGSYNEQFFGPGTRLTVL.

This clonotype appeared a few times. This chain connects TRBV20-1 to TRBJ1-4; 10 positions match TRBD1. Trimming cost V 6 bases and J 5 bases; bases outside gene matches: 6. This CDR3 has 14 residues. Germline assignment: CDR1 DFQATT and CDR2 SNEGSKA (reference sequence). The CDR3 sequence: CSATRDRGNEKLFF. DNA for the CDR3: TGCAGTGCGACCCGGGACAGGGGAAATGAAAAACTGTTTTTT.

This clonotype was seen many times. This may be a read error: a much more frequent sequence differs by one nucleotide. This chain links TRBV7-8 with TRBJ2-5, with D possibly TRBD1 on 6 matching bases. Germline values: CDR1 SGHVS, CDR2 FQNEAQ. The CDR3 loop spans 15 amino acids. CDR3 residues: CASSPVAPEGETQHF. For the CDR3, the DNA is TGTGCCAGCAGCCCCGTAGCCCCCGAGGGGGAGACCCAGCACTTC.

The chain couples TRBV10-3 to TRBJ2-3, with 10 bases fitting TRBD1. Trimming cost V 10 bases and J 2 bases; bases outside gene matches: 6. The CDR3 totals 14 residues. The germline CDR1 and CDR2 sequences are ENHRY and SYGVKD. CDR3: CARRDRGYTDTQYF. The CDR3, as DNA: TGTGCCAGGCGGGACAGGGGATACACAGATACGCAGTATTTT.

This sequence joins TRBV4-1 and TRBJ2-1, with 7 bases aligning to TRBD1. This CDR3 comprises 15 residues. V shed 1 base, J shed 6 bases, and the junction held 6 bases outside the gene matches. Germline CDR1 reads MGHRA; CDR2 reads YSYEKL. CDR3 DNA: TGCGCCAGCAGCCAAGCACAGGGGCGGTTCAATGAGCAGTTCTTC. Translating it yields CASSQAQGRFNEQFF.

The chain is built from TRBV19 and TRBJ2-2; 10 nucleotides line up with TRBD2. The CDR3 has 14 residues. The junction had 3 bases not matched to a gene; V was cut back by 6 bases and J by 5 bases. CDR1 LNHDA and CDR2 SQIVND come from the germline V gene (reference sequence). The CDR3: CASSATSGTGELFF. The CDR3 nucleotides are TGTGCCAGTAGCGCGACTAGCGGGACCGGGGAGCTGTTTTTT.

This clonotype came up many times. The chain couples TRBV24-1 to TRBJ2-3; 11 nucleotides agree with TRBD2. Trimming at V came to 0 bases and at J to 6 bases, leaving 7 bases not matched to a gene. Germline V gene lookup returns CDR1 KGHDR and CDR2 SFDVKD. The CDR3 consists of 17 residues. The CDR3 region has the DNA TGTGCCACCAGTGATTTGTCTAGCGGGGGGTTGAGGGATACGCAGTATTTT. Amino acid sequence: CATSDLSSGGLRDTQYF.

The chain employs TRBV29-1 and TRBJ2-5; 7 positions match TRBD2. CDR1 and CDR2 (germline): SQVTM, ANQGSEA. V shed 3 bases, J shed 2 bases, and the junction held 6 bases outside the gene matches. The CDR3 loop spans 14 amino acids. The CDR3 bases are TGCAGCGTTGAGGGTGGGGGGGGGCAAGAGACCCAGTACTTC. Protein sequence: CSVEGGGGQETQYF. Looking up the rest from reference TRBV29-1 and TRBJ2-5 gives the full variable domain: SAVISQKPSRDICQRGTSLTIQCQVDSQVTMMFWYRQQPGQSLTLIATANQGSEATYESGFVIDKFPISRPNLTFSTLTVSNMSPEDSSIYLCSVEGGGGQETQYFGPGTRLLVL.

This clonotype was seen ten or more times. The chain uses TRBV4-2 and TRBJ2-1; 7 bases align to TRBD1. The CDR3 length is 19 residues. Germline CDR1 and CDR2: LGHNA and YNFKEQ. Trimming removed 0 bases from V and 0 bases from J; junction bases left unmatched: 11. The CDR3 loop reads CASSQETGRYCCSYNEQFF. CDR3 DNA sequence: TGTGCCAGCAGCCAAGAGACAGGGCGATATTGTTGCTCCTACAATGAGCAGTTCTTC.

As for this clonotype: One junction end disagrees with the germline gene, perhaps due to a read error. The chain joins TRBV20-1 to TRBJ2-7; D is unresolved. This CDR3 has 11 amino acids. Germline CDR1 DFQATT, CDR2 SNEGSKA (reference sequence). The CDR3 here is CSAREVAVQSF. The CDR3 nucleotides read TGCAGTGCCCGCGAGGTGGCCGTGCAGTCCTTC.

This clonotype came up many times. DNA of the CDR3: TGCAGCGTTGAGGCGGCCGCGCCCGAGCTCAGGGGGGACATTCAGTACTTC. Its protein product is CSVEAAAPELRGDIQYF. The chain recombines TRBV29-1 with TRBJ2-4; a possible D gene is TRBD1 (7 bases). V lost 3 bases and J lost 8, with 26 bases in between. The germline V gene has CDR1 SQVTM and CDR2 ANQGSEA. CDR3 length: 17 residues.

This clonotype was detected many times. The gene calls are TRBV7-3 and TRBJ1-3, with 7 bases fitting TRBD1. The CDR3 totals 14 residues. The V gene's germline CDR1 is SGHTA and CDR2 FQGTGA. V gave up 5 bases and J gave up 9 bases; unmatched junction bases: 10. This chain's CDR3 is CASSPWTGHPTIYF. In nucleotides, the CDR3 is TGTGCCAGCAGCCCGTGGACAGGTCACCCCACCATATATTTT.

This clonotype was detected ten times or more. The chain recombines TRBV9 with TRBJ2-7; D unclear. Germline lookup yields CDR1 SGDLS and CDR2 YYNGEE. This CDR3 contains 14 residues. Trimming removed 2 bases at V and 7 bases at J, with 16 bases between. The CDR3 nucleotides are TGTGCCAGCAGCGTTCACGGTGCCCCGCAAGAGCAGTACTTC. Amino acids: CASSVHGAPQEQYF.

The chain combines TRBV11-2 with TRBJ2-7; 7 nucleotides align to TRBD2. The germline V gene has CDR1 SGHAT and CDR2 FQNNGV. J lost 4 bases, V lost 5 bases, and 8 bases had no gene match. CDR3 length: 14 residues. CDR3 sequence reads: CASSVSGTTYEQYF. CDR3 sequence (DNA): TGTGCCAGCAGCGTCTCGGGGACTACTTACGAGCAGTACTTC.